This T cell receptor (beta chain) originates from a study of blood T cell repertoires in COVID-19. Study information: Material from acute and convalescent COVID-19 was sourced from the United States, Italy and Spain. From T cells, B-cell-depleted T cells, or PBMCs came the material, which was cDNA or gDNA.

The CDR3 covers 18 residues. Losses at the gene ends were 6 bases for V and 9 bases for J; bases not matched to a gene: 16. Germline V gene lookup returns CDR1 WSHSY and CDR2 SAAADI. Under the authors' procedure: Estimation of nucleated cell counts relied on the amplification of reference gene primers. Profiled with immunoSEQ multiplex PCR; TCRdb holds only in-frame clones, not every one. V and J calls and clone size are given by that table; D and trimming were obtained from the DNA. Of under 350,000 clones listed, roughly 80% were seen once; the top ten hold about 4.6%. The chain joins TRBV10-2 to TRBJ2-1; 14 nucleotides agree with TRBD2. This TCR was sampled from a man aged 55 to 69 who had recovered from COVID-19. The sample taken for sequencing was peripheral blood. DNA of the CDR3: TGCGCCAGCAGATCCGGGACTAGCGGGGGAGTGTTTGCGGGTGAGCAGTTCTTC. It encodes CASRSGTSGGVFAGEQFF.